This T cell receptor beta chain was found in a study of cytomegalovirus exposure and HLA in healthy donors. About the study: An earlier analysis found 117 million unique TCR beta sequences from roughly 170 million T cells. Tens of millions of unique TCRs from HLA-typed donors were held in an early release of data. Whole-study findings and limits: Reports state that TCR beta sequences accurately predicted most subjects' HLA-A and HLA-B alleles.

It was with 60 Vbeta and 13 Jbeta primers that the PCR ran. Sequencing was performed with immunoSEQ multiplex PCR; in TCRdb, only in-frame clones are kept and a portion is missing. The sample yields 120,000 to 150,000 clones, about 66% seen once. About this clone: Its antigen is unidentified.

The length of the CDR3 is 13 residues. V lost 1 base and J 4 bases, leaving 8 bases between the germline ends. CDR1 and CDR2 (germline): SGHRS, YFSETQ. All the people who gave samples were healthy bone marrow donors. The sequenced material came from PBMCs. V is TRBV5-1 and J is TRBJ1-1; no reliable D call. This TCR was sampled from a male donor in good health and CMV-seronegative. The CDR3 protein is CASSLFGRTEAFF. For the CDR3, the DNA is TGCGCCAGCAGCTTGTTTGGCCGCACTGAAGCTTTCTTT.